Listed below are T cell receptor beta chains from one sample, sequenced in a study of blood T cell repertoires in COVID-19. TCRdb keeps only in-frame clones here, not all; method: immunoSEQ multiplex PCR. The repertoire includes 100,000 or so clones, approximately 91% of them detected once, and about 4% sits in the top ten. Sequencing was carried out using peripheral blood. These receptors all come from a man between 18 and 29 years old with acute or convalescent COVID-19. Both conserved end residues are part of each CDR3. The D gene is left open where the match is weak. Rows give clone size only sometimes, using once, few, many, or a class for an expanded clone.

V gene: TRBV10-3; clone size: once; J gene: TRBJ1-2; D gene: TRBD1; CDR3 DNA: TGTGCCATCAGTGACCGGGACAGGGAGGACTATGGCTACACCTTC; CDR3 protein: CAISDRDREDYGYTF
V gene: TRBV18; clone size: once; J gene: TRBJ1-2; D gene: NA; CDR3 DNA: TGTGCCAGCTCACCACTATGGGACTCCCCAAACTATGGCTACACCTTC; CDR3 protein: CASSPLWDSPNYGYTF
V gene: TRBV27; clone size: NA; J gene: TRBJ1-2; D gene: NA; CDR3 DNA: TGTGCCAGCAGTCCCGGAGAGGCGAATGGCTACACCTTC; CDR3 protein: CASSPGEANGYTF
V gene: TRBV7-2; clone size: few; J gene: TRBJ1-1; D gene: NA; CDR3 DNA: TGTGCCAGCAGCTCATTTCAGGGTGAAGGGACTGAAGCTTTCTTT; CDR3 protein: CASSSFQGEGTEAFF
V gene: TRBV7-8; clone size: once; J gene: TRBJ2-7; D gene: NA; CDR3 DNA: TGTGCCAGCAGCTTAGCGATCGGAGGGTCCTACGAGCAGTACTTC; CDR3 protein: CASSLAIGGSYEQYF
V gene: TRBV6-5; clone size: NA; J gene: TRBJ2-3; D gene: NA; CDR3 DNA: TGTGCCAGCAGTTCCCTCCCAGGAGATACGCAGTATTTT; CDR3 protein: CASSSLPGDTQYF
V gene: TRBV19; clone size: once; J gene: TRBJ2-1; D gene: TRBD2; CDR3 DNA: TGTGCCAGCTTAGGGGGTAAAAATGTAGCGGGGAGCTCCTACAATGAGCAGTTCTTC; CDR3 protein: CASLGGKNVAGSSYNEQFF
V gene: TRBV6-1; clone size: once; J gene: TRBJ2-2; D gene: NA; CDR3 DNA: TGTGCCAGCAGTGAAAACACCGCGGGAAATGCCGGGGAGCTGTTTTTT; CDR3 protein: CASSENTAGNAGELFF
V gene: TRBV5-1; clone size: once; J gene: TRBJ2-1; D gene: NA; CDR3 DNA: TGCGCCAGCAGCTTGGAGGTCAAAAACCCGACAAGCTACAATGAGCAGTTCTTC; CDR3 protein: CASSLEVKNPTSYNEQFF
V gene: TRBV30; clone size: NA; J gene: TRBJ1-1; D gene: TRBD1; CDR3 DNA: TGTGCCTGGACTCCCCAGGGGGCTTACACTGAAGCTTTCTTT; CDR3 protein: CAWTPQGAYTEAFF
V gene: TRBV3-1/TRBV3-2; clone size: NA; J gene: TRBJ2-7; D gene: NA; CDR3 DNA: TGTGCCAGCAGCCAAGAGCCCCCGTCGCGCGAGCAGTACTTC; CDR3 protein: CASSQEPPSREQYF
V gene: TRBV5-6; clone size: NA; J gene: TRBJ1-1; D gene: TRBD1; CDR3 DNA: TGTGCCAGCAGCCCTCTACCGACAGGGACAAACACTGAAGCTTTCTTT; CDR3 protein: CASSPLPTGTNTEAFF
V gene: TRBV30; clone size: few; J gene: TRBJ1-5; D gene: NA; CDR3 DNA: TGTGCCTGGAGTGACGGCCAGGGCGTAATCAAGGCCCAGCATTTT; CDR3 protein: CAWSDGQGVIKAQHF
V gene: TRBV2; clone size: NA; J gene: TRBJ2-3; D gene: NA; CDR3 DNA: TGTGCCAGCAGTGCTAGCATAAACACAGATACGCAGTATTTT; CDR3 protein: CASSASINTDTQYF
V gene: TRBV3-1/TRBV3-2; clone size: NA; J gene: TRBJ2-7; D gene: NA; CDR3 DNA: TGTGCCAGCAGCCGCCCTACAGGGTTATCCTACGAGCAGTACTTC; CDR3 protein: CASSRPTGLSYEQYF
V gene: TRBV6-2/TRBV6-3; clone size: NA; J gene: TRBJ2-1; D gene: TRBD1; CDR3 DNA: TGTGCCAGCAGTTCACCTTGGACAGGGGGCTCCCTTTGGACCTACAATGAGCAGTTCTTC; CDR3 protein: CASSSPWTGGSLWTYNEQFF
V gene: TRBV9; clone size: NA; J gene: TRBJ1-3; D gene: NA; CDR3 DNA: TGTGCCAGCAGCGAGGAGGAGGGACACGGGGGGCCTGGAAACACCATATATTTT; CDR3 protein: CASSEEEGHGGPGNTIYF
V gene: TRBV3-1/TRBV3-2; clone size: few; J gene: TRBJ1-2; D gene: NA; CDR3 DNA: TGTGCCAGCAGCCCTCTTTCGTTGCGGGGGGACTATGGCTACACCTTC; CDR3 protein: CASSPLSLRGDYGYTF
V gene: TRBV5-8; clone size: NA; J gene: TRBJ2-1; D gene: TRBD2; CDR3 DNA: TGTGCCAGCAGGCTCTTTGGGACTAGCGGGAGCTCCGGTGAGCAGTTCTTC; CDR3 protein: CASRLFGTSGSSGEQFF
V gene: TRBV3-1/TRBV3-2; clone size: NA; J gene: TRBJ1-5; D gene: NA; CDR3 DNA: NA; CDR3 protein: CASSQDSTSGQPQHF
V gene: TRBV5-1; clone size: few; J gene: TRBJ1-4; D gene: TRBD1; CDR3 DNA: TGCGCCAGCAGCTTCGGTGACAGGGAGGAGAAAAAACTGTTTTTT; CDR3 protein: CASSFGDREEKKLFF
V gene: TRBV18; clone size: few; J gene: TRBJ2-7; D gene: NA; CDR3 DNA: TGTGCCAGCTCACCACTGGCAAACTCCTACGAGCAGTACTTC; CDR3 protein: CASSPLANSYEQYF
V gene: TRBV5-6; clone size: NA; J gene: TRBJ2-7; D gene: NA; CDR3 DNA: TGTGCCAGCAGCTTGGCAGTCAACCCCTACGAGCAGTACTTC; CDR3 protein: CASSLAVNPYEQYF
V gene: TRBV5-1; clone size: NA; J gene: TRBJ2-1; D gene: TRBD1; CDR3 DNA: TGCGCCAGCAGCCGAACGAGGGGGGACAGGGGTTACAATGAGCAGTTCTTC; CDR3 protein: CASSRTRGDRGYNEQFF
V gene: TRBV19; clone size: once; J gene: TRBJ2-2; D gene: TRBD1; CDR3 DNA: TGTGCCAGTAGTATTAAAGACAGGGGGGGGACCGGGGAGCTGTTTTTT; CDR3 protein: CASSIKDRGGTGELFF
V gene: TRBV4-1; clone size: NA; J gene: TRBJ1-5; D gene: NA; CDR3 DNA: TGCGCCAGCAGCCAGGCGGACAGTGGGCTTGGCAATCAGCCCCAGCATTTT; CDR3 protein: CASSQADSGLGNQPQHF
V gene: TRBV10-3; clone size: NA; J gene: TRBJ2-7; D gene: NA; CDR3 DNA: TGTGCCATCAGTGAGGACAGTACCTACGAGCAGTACTTC; CDR3 protein: CAISEDSTYEQYF
V gene: TRBV5-8; clone size: NA; J gene: TRBJ1-5; D gene: TRBD1; CDR3 DNA: TGTGCCAGCAGCTACGGACAGGGGGGCAATCAGCCCCAGCATTTT; CDR3 protein: CASSYGQGGNQPQHF
V gene: TRBV11-2; clone size: NA; J gene: TRBJ1-4; D gene: TRBD1; CDR3 DNA: TGTGCCAGCAGCCCGAGGAGAGGGGGCACTAATGAAAAACTGTTTTTT; CDR3 protein: CASSPRRGGTNEKLFF
V gene: TRBV18; clone size: NA; J gene: TRBJ1-5; D gene: NA; CDR3 DNA: TGTGCCAGCTCACCAATTCGTCAGGCTAGCAATCAGCCCCAGCATTTT; CDR3 protein: CASSPIRQASNQPQHF
V gene: TRBV7-2; clone size: few; J gene: TRBJ1-4; D gene: NA; CDR3 DNA: TGTGCCAGCAGCTTAACGGTAGCAACTAATGAAAAACTGTTTTTT; CDR3 protein: CASSLTVATNEKLFF
V gene: TRBV3-1/TRBV3-2; clone size: NA; J gene: TRBJ1-1; D gene: NA; CDR3 DNA: TGTGCCAGCAGCAATACAGGGAACACTGAAGCTTTCTTT; CDR3 protein: CASSNTGNTEAFF
V gene: TRBV25-1; clone size: NA; J gene: TRBJ2-7; D gene: TRBD1; CDR3 DNA: TGTGCCAGCAGCAGAGAGGGGTCGGGGGACAGGGGTTACGAGCAGTACTTC; CDR3 protein: CASSREGSGDRGYEQYF
V gene: TRBV21-1; clone size: NA; J gene: TRBJ2-1; D gene: NA; CDR3 DNA: TGTGCCAGGCGAAGGGGGCAGGGGGATGGGAATGAGCAGTTCTTC; CDR3 protein: CARRRGQGDGNEQFF
V gene: TRBV29-1; clone size: NA; J gene: TRBJ1-4; D gene: TRBD1; CDR3 DNA: TGCAGCGCTCGTGCGCTCTGGGACAGGGGTGATAATGAAAAACTGTTTTTT; CDR3 protein: CSARALWDRGDNEKLFF
V gene: TRBV7-9; clone size: once; J gene: TRBJ1-2; D gene: TRBD1; CDR3 DNA: TGTGCCAGCAGCCTGGGACAGGGGAACTATGGCTACACCTTC; CDR3 protein: CASSLGQGNYGYTF
V gene: TRBV5-4; clone size: NA; J gene: TRBJ2-5; D gene: TRBD1; CDR3 DNA: TGTGCCAGCAGCTTGGCCGGACAGGGGGTAGAGACCCAGTACTTC; CDR3 protein: CASSLAGQGVETQYF
V gene: TRBV7-9; clone size: NA; J gene: TRBJ1-1; D gene: NA; CDR3 DNA: TGTGCCAGCAGCTTAGCTCAGGGGTACACTGAAGCTTTCTTT; CDR3 protein: CASSLAQGYTEAFF
V gene: TRBV27; clone size: few; J gene: TRBJ1-6; D gene: NA; CDR3 DNA: TGTGCCAGCAGTTTCGGGAACCGACAGGTGGGATCACCCCTCCACTTT; CDR3 protein: CASSFGNRQVGSPLHF
V gene: TRBV21-1; clone size: NA; J gene: TRBJ2-7; D gene: NA; CDR3 DNA: TGTGCCAGCAGTAGGACAGGGTTTGGTCGGTACGAGCAGTACTTC; CDR3 protein: CASSRTGFGRYEQYF
V gene: TRBV7-8; clone size: once; J gene: TRBJ1-1; D gene: NA; CDR3 DNA: TGTGCCAGCAGCGGCGGGTTCGAGACGCCCGCCACTGAAGCTTTCTTT; CDR3 protein: CASSGGFETPATEAFF
V gene: TRBV10-2; clone size: once; J gene: TRBJ1-5; D gene: NA; CDR3 DNA: TGCGCCAGCAGTGATGCGTATAGCAATCAGCCCCAGCATTTT; CDR3 protein: CASSDAYSNQPQHF
V gene: TRBV7-9; clone size: NA; J gene: TRBJ2-3; D gene: NA; CDR3 DNA: TGTGCCAGCAGCCTATACATAGCTAGCACAGATACGCAGTATTTT; CDR3 protein: CASSLYIASTDTQYF
V gene: TRBV5-1; clone size: NA; J gene: TRBJ2-7; D gene: NA; CDR3 DNA: TGCGCCAGCAGCCCGAGGACAGGAGGGTCGGACGAGCAGTACTTC; CDR3 protein: CASSPRTGGSDEQYF
V gene: TRBV19; clone size: NA; J gene: TRBJ1-6; D gene: NA; CDR3 DNA: TGTGCCAGTCGGAATGGAGGACTACTCTATCAGCCCCTCCACTTT; CDR3 protein: CASRNGGLLYQPLHF
V gene: TRBV19; clone size: NA; J gene: TRBJ1-2; D gene: TRBD1; CDR3 DNA: TGTGCCAGTAGTATCATACAGGGGGTTGGCTACACCTTC; CDR3 protein: CASSIIQGVGYTF
V gene: TRBV19; clone size: NA; J gene: TRBJ2-7; D gene: NA; CDR3 DNA: TGTGCCAGTAGTTCGACAGGCTACGAGCAGTACTTC; CDR3 protein: CASSSTGYEQYF
V gene: TRBV27; clone size: NA; J gene: TRBJ1-2; D gene: TRBD1; CDR3 DNA: TGTGCCAGCACCCCGACAGGGGGCTTTAGCTACACCTTC; CDR3 protein: CASTPTGGFSYTF
V gene: TRBV19; clone size: NA; J gene: TRBJ1-6; D gene: NA; CDR3 DNA: TGTGCCAGTAGTATTTGGTTCAGCTCCTATAATTCACCCCTCCACTTT; CDR3 protein: CASSIWFSSYNSPLHF
V gene: TRBV18; clone size: NA; J gene: TRBJ2-7; D gene: NA; CDR3 DNA: TGTGCCAGCTCACCATCCCTGGCGTCTAGGGAGCAGTACTTC; CDR3 protein: CASSPSLASREQYF
V gene: TRBV7-9; clone size: NA; J gene: TRBJ1-2; D gene: TRBD1; CDR3 DNA: TGTGCCAGCAGCTTAGACAGGGGACGAGGCTATGGCTACACCTTC; CDR3 protein: CASSLDRGRGYGYTF